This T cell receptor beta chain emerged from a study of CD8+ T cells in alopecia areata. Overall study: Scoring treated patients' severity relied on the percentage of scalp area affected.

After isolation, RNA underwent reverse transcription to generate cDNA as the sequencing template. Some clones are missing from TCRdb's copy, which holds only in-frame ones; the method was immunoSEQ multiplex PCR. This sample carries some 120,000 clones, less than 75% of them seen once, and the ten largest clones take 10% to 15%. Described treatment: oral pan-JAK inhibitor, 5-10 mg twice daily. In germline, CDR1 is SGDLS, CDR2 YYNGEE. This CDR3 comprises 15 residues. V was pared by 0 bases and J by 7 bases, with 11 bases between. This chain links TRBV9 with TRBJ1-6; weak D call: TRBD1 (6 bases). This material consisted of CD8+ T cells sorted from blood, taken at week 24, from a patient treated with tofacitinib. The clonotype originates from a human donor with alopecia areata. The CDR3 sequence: CASSVDEQGNSPLHF. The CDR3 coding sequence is TGTGCCAGCAGCGTAGACGAACAGGGAAATTCACCCCTCCACTTT.